The present entry profiles one TCR beta chain with its context. This clonotype was found a few times. Its target antigen remains unknown. Per-nucleotide qualities are absent, and no much larger clonotype sits a single base away. These data belong to a study of response to subunit inactivated influenza vaccine listed by TCRdb under 2018. General notes on the study: To follow how T cells responded to a trivalent subunit inactivated influenza vaccine, the researchers relied on deep quantitative profiling of the T cell receptor repertoire. The research as a whole found: The authors suggested that each seasonal influenza vaccination may recruit only a limited number of new T cells.

The method behind the library was RT-PCR. Reads for this sample came from an Illumina HiSeq 2500. TCRdb handled the public reads itself, with Q25 trimming in fastp and clone calling in MiXCR, and kept productive beta chains. Duplicate CDR3 protein sequences are folded into a single record with the most common DNA and genes. Within this sample are just over 300,000 distinct CDR3 sequences, with 20% to 25% of them counted one time only. Clones ranked in the top ten supply under 13% of the sample. The CDR3 contains 13 residues, cysteine and phenylalanine counted. The DNA shown is the 39-base CDR3, in frame from base 1. The germline V gene yields SQVTM for CDR1 and ANQGSEA for CDR2. Trimming costs V 7 bases and J 0 bases, and their ends lie 9 bases apart.

The material sequenced was PBMCs from blood, taken less than 22 months after vaccination. The TCR sequence derives from a man in his fifties or sixties who received an inactivated influenza vaccine. Donor details come from another sample of the same person, matched by shared clones. The chain employs TRBV29-1 and TRBJ1-4, with TRBD1 perhaps the D gene, on 6 matching bases. In nucleotides, the sequence is TGCAGCGCTGGGGACACAACTAATGAAAAACTGTTTTTT. Protein translation: CSAGDTTNEKLFF.